This T cell receptor (beta chain) was observed in a study of T cell responses to AZD1222 COVID-19 vaccine. Study outcomes and limitations: Regions 160-218 and 743-854 dominated among vaccine-associated CD4 TCRs spanning spike. Donors, mostly white British, included more females; clonal diversity was possibly underestimated.

Assay used: immunoSEQ multiplex PCR; TCRdb lists only in-frame clones, some missing. Of about 130,000 clones in the sample, 90% are singletons; the top ten hold 6.9%. Comment on this clone: The antigen is not known.

CDR3 length: 16 amino acids. Deletions cut 9 bases from V and 0 bases from J, with 21 bases between. The germline gives CDR1 SGHTA, CDR2 FQGTGA. V is TRBV7-3 and J is TRBJ2-7; maybe TRBD1 (6 bases). Sequences were derived from peripheral blood, sampled on day 0 of AZD1222 vaccination. The receptor was derived from an adult in good health. CDR3 sequence: CARALYGDTSSYEQYF. The CDR3, as DNA: TGTGCCAGGGCCCTGTACGGGGACACCAGCTCCTACGAGCAGTACTTC.